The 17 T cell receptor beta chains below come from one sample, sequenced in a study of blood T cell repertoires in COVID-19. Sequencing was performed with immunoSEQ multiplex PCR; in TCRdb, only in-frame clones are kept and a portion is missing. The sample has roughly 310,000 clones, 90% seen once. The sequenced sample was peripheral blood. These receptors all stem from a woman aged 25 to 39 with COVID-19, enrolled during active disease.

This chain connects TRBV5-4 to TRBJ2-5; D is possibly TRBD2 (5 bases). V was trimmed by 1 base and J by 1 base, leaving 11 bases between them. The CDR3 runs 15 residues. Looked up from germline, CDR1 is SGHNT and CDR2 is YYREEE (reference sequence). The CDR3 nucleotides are TGTGCCAGCAGCTTGTCCAGCGGACTCCAAGAGACCCAGTACTTC. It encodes CASSLSSGLQETQYF. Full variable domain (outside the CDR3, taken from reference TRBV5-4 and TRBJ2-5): ETGVTQSPTHLIKTRGQQVTLRCSSQSGHNTVSWYQQALGQGPQFIFQYYREEENGRGNFPPRFSGLQFPNYSSELNVNALELDDSALYLCASSLSSGLQETQYFGPGTRLLVL.

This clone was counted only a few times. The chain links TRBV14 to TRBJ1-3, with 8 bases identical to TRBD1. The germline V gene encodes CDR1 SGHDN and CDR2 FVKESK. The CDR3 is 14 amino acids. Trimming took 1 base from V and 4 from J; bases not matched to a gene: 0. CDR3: CASSQGQGGNTIYF. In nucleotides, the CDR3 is TGTGCCAGCAGCCAAGGACAGGGGGGAAACACCATATATTTT.

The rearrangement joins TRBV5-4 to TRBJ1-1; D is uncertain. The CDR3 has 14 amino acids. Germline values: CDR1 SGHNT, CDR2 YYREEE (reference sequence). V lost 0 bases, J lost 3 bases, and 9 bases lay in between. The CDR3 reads CASSLAGMDTEAFF. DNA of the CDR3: TGTGCCAGCAGCTTGGCCGGGATGGACACTGAAGCTTTCTTT.

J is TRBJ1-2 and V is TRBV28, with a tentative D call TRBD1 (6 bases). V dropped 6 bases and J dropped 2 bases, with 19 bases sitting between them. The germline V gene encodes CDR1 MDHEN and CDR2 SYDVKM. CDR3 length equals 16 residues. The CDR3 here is CASRRSGDTGNYGYTF. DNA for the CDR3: TGTGCCAGCAGACGATCAGGGGACACCGGAAACTATGGCTACACCTTC.

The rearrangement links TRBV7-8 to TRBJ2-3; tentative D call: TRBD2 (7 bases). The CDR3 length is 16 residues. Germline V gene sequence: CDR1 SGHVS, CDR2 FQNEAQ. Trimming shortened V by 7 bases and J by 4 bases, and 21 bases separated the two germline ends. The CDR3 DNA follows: TGTGCCAGCACTCTGGGAGGGGGAGGGCCGCCAGATACGCAGTATTTT. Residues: CASTLGGGGPPDTQYF.

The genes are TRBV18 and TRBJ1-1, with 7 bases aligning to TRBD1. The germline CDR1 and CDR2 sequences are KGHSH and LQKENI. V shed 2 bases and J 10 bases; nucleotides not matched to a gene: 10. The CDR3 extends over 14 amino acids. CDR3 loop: CASSPEAGGRGAFF. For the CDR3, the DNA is TGTGCCAGCTCACCAGAGGCAGGGGGTCGGGGAGCTTTCTTT. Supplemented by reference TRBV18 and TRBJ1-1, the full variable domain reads NAGVMQNPRHLVRRRGQEARLRCSPMKGHSHVYWYRQLPEEGLKFMVYLQKENIIDESGMPKERFSAEFPKEGPSILRIQQVVRGDSAAYFCASSPEAGGRGAFFGQGTRLTVV.

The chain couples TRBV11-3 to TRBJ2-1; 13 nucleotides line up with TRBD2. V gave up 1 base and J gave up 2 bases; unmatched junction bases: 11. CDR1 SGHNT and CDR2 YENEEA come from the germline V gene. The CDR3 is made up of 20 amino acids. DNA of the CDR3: TGTGCCAGCAGCTTAGTTTTCCGGACTAGCGGGAGTGGTACCTACAATGAGCAGTTCTTC. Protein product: CASSLVFRTSGSGTYNEQFF.

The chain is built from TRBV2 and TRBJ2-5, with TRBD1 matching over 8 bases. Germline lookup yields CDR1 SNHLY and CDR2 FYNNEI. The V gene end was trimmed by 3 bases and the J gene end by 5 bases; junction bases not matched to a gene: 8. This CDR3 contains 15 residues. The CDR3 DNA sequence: TGTGCCAGCAGTGACGCGACAGGGGTGAGGGAGACCCAGTACTTC. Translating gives CASSDATGVRETQYF.

CDR3 protein: CASSSISGRAFSYEQYF. The CDR3 DNA sequence: TGTGCCAGCAGTTCGATTAGCGGGAGGGCCTTCTCCTACGAGCAGTACTTC. The chain is built from TRBV27 and TRBJ2-7, with 11 bases fitting TRBD2. Germline V CDR1 and CDR2: MNHEY, SMNVEV (reference sequence). This CDR3 is 17 amino acids long. V was clipped by 4 bases and J by 0 bases; unmatched bases: 8.

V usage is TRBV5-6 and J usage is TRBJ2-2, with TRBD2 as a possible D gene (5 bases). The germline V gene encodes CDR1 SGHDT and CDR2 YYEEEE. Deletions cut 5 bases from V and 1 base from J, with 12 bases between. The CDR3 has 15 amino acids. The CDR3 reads CASRGETQNTGELFF. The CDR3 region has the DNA TGTGCCAGCAGGGGAGAGACTCAGAACACCGGGGAGCTGTTTTTT.

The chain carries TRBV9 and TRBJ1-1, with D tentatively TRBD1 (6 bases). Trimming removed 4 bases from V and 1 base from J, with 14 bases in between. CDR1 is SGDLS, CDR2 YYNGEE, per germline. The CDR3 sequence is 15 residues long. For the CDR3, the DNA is TGTGCCAGCAGCCCCCAGACGACAGGGAACACTGAAGCTTTCTTT. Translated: CASSPQTTGNTEAFF.

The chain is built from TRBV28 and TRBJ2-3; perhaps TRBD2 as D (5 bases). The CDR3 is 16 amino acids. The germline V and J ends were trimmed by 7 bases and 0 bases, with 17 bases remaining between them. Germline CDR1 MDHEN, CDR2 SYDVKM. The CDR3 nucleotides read TGTGCCAGCAAAGGCGGAGCTAGCCAAAGCACAGATACGCAGTATTTT. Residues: CASKGGASQSTDTQYF.

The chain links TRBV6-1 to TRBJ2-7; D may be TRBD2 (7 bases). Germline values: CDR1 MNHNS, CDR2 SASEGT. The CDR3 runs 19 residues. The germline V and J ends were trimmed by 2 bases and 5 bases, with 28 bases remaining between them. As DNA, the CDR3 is TGTGCCAGCAGTGAAATTCGGGGGGCCAAGGGAAAGGATCTTCACGAGCAGTACTTC. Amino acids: CASSEIRGAKGKDLHEQYF.

CDR3 nucleotide sequence: TGCAGCGTTGGAAGACGGGAAGTTTATGGCTACACCTTC. Amino acids: CSVGRREVYGYTF. This chain links TRBV29-1 with TRBJ1-2; unclear D gene. The CDR3 consists of 13 residues. Germline V CDR1 and CDR2: SQVTM, ANQGSEA. The V and J ends lost 4 bases and 5 bases respectively, with 14 bases between them.

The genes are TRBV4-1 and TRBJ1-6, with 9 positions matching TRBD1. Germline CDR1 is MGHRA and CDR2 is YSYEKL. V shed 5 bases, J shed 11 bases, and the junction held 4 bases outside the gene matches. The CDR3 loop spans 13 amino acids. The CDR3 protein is CASSLDRGAPLHF. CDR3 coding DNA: TGCGCCAGCAGCTTAGACAGGGGGGCACCCCTCCACTTT.

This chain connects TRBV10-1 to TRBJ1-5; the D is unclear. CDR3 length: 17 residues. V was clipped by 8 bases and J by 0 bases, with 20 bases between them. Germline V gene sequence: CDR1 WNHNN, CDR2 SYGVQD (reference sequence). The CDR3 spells CASPREGTPYSNQPQHF. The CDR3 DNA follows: TGCGCCAGCCCTAGGGAGGGCACCCCCTATAGCAATCAGCCCCAGCATTTT.

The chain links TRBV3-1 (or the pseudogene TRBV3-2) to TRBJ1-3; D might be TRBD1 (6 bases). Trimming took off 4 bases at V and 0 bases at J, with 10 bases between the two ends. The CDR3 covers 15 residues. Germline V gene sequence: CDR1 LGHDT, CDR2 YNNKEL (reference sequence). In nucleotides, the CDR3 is TGTGCCAGCAGCCCCAGGGGAGACTCTGGAAACACCATATATTTT. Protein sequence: CASSPRGDSGNTIYF.